The 29 T cell receptor beta chains given below trace back to one sample, sequenced in a study of Ad26.COV2.S vaccination and SARS-CoV-2 variants. This sample's treatment: 15 to 20 received Ad26.COV2.S at low or high dose, single or two shots; about 5 received placebo; per-sample allocation not given. Specimens were obtained on day 63 following the first vaccine or placebo injection. Sequencing used immunoSEQ multiplex PCR; TCRdb keeps in-frame clones, though not all of them. The sample lists just under 250,000 clones, roughly 90% occurring once. Sequences were derived from peripheral blood, sampled in a trial of Ad26.COV2.S vaccine versus placebo. The receptors were sampled from a person between 18 and 65 years old who received the Ad26.COV2.S COVID-19 vaccine or a placebo.

The table lists this clone with a count of one. One end of the junction varies from germline; a read error may be responsible. This sequence joins TRBV28 and TRBJ1-2; D not resolved. The CDR3 spans 11 residues. The germline V gene has CDR1 MDHEN and CDR2 SYDVKM. CDR3 protein: CASSYPGLPCF. CDR3 in DNA: TGTGCCAGCAGTTATCCCGGACTACCATGTTTC.

This clone was recorded only once. This rearrangement joins TRBV28 to TRBJ2-7, with 7 bases fitting TRBD1. The trim removed 10 bases at V and 4 bases at J, leaving 7 bases unmatched. Germline V CDR1 and CDR2: MDHEN, SYDVKM. This CDR3 is 12 amino acids long. In DNA, the CDR3 is TGTGCCACCCAGACAGGGTTTTACGAGCAGTACTTC. Its translation is CATQTGFYEQYF. Supplemented by reference TRBV28 and TRBJ2-7, the full variable domain reads DVKVTQSSRYLVKRTGEKVFLECVQDMDHENMFWYRQDPGLGLRLIYFSYDVKMKEKGDIPEGYSVSREKKERFSLILESASTNQTSMYLCATQTGFYEQYFGPGTRLTVT.

V is TRBV11-2 and J is TRBJ2-5; 10 nucleotides align to TRBD2. Per the germline V gene, CDR1 is SGHAT and CDR2 is FQNNGV. CDR3 length: 13 residues. V was pared by 3 bases and J by 5 bases, with 0 bases of the junction left unmatched. For the CDR3, the DNA is TGTGCCAGCAGCTTTAGCGGGAGGGAGACCCAGTACTTC. It specifies CASSFSGRETQYF. Drawing the rest from reference TRBV11-2 and TRBJ2-5, the complete variable domain is EAGVAQSPRYKIIEKRQSVAFWCNPISGHATLYWYQQILGQGPKLLIQFQNNGVVDDSQLPKDRFSAERLKGVDSTLKIQPAKLEDSAVYLCASSFSGRETQYFGPGTRLLVL.

The gene calls are TRBV19 and TRBJ1-2, with a weak D call TRBD1 (6 bases). Trimming left V 5 bases short and J 4 bases short, with 20 bases between. CDR1 LNHDA and CDR2 SQIVND come from the germline V gene (reference sequence). The CDR3 length is 16 residues. The CDR3 is CASSPRGQSVSYGYTF. The CDR3 nucleotides are TGTGCCAGTAGTCCCCGCGGACAGAGCGTAAGCTATGGCTACACCTTC.

The rearrangement joins TRBV6-5 to TRBJ1-1, with D maybe TRBD1 (5 bases). The V and J ends lost 1 base and 0 bases respectively, with 9 bases between them. The germline V gene has CDR1 MNHEY and CDR2 SVGAGI. CDR3 length equals 15 residues. This chain's CDR3 is CASSYLGHLNTEAFF. The CDR3 DNA reads as TGTGCCAGCAGTTACTTAGGACACTTGAACACTGAAGCTTTCTTT.

The chain uses TRBV30 and TRBJ2-5; possibly TRBD1 for D (6 bases). Trimming cost V 5 bases and J 5 bases, with 18 bases left between them. The CDR3 covers 14 residues. From germline, CDR1 is GTSNPN and CDR2 SVGIG (reference sequence). DNA of the CDR3: TGTGCCTGGCTCTTCCAGGGGCATCGGGAGACCCAGTACTTC. Its protein product is CAWLFQGHRETQYF.

V and J are TRBV6-6 and TRBJ1-2; maybe TRBD1 (6 bases). CDR1 and CDR2 from the germline V gene are MNHNY and SVGAGI (reference sequence). Trimming stripped 7 bases from V and 4 bases from J, with 19 bases between. The CDR3 spans 15 residues. The CDR3 nucleotides read TGTGCCAGCACCCTCGGACAGCGGCCGGGCTATGGCTACACCTTC. This translates into CASTLGQRPGYGYTF.

V gene TRBV5-1 combines with J gene TRBJ2-1, with unresolved D. Looked up from germline, CDR1 is SGHRS and CDR2 is YFSETQ. V lost 5 bases and J 5 bases, leaving 5 bases between the germline ends. The CDR3 is 11 amino acids. The chain's CDR3 is CASRENNEQFF. CDR3 DNA: TGCGCCAGCAGGGAAAACAATGAGCAGTTCTTC.

Notes on this clone: Germline is not matched at one junction end, which may reflect a read error. The genes are TRBV4-3 and TRBJ1-3; the D gene is possibly TRBD1 (5 bases). Looked up from germline, CDR1 is LGHNA and CDR2 is YSLEER. The CDR3 has 15 amino acids. The CDR3 DNA reads TGCGCCAGCAGTCAAGCGTCAGGGCTCGGAAACACCATATATTTT. This sequence encodes CASSQASGLGNTIYF.

CDR3 protein: CASSPGTGRQSYEQYF. CDR3 nucleotides: TGTGCCAGCTCACCCGGGACAGGCAGACAATCCTACGAGCAGTACTTC. The chain has TRBV18 and TRBJ2-7; 8 bases match TRBD1. The germline V gene encodes CDR1 KGHSH and CDR2 LQKENI. Trimming at V came to 3 bases and at J to 1 base, leaving 8 bases not matched to a gene. The CDR3 consists of 16 residues.

This sequence joins TRBV6-2 or TRBV6-3 and TRBJ2-5; 16 bases fit TRBD2. Germline CDR1 MNHEY, CDR2 SVGEGT. The junction had 8 bases not matched to a gene; V was cut back by 5 bases and J by 5 bases. The CDR3 covers 17 residues. The CDR3 DNA sequence: TGTGCCAGCAGTCCGGGGACTAGCGGGGGGGCCCGGGAGACCCAGTACTTC. Protein sequence: CASSPGTSGGARETQYF.

J is TRBJ1-1 and V is TRBV15; TRBD1 is a possible D gene (5 bases). The V gene lost 1 base and the J gene lost 4 bases, with 13 bases spanning the gap. CDR3 length: 15 amino acids. Germline values: CDR1 LNHNV, CDR2 YYDKDF (reference sequence). CDR3 in DNA: TGTGCCACCAGCAGAGGTACCAGGGAGGGCACTGAAGCTTTCTTT. Translated, it gives CATSRGTREGTEAFF.

The genes are TRBV5-6 and TRBJ2-1, with 16 positions matching TRBD2. Per germline, CDR1 SGHDT and CDR2 YYEEEE. The J segment lost 3 bases and the V segment lost 4 bases, leaving 4 bases of the junction unmatched. The CDR3 extends over 17 amino acids. The CDR3 sequence: CASSRGLAGGIYNEQFF. The CDR3 DNA reads TGTGCCAGCAGCCGGGGACTAGCGGGAGGGATCTACAATGAGCAGTTCTTC.

The chain employs TRBV7-2 and TRBJ2-1, with D possibly being TRBD1 (6 bases). The CDR3 has 15 residues. V was pared by 5 bases and J by 3 bases, with 14 bases between. Germline V gene sequence: CDR1 SGHTA, CDR2 FQGNSA. The DNA of the CDR3 is TGTGCCAGCAGCCGGCAGACAGGCGTCTACAATGAGCAGTTCTTC. This translates into CASSRQTGVYNEQFF.

The chain is built from TRBV28 and TRBJ2-5; 8 bases line up with TRBD2. J was trimmed by 1 base and V by 1 base; bases with no gene match: 5. Germline V CDR1 and CDR2: MDHEN, SYDVKM. CDR3 size: 16 residues. The CDR3 spells CASSLLVGRAQETQYF. As DNA, the CDR3 is TGTGCCAGCAGTTTATTGGTCGGGAGGGCCCAAGAGACCCAGTACTTC.

The V gene is TRBV5-1, the J gene TRBJ1-2, with TRBD1 matching 7 bases. The V segment lost 3 bases and the J segment 6 bases; nucleotides outside the gene matches: 2. The CDR3 extends over 12 amino acids. Germline values: CDR1 SGHRS, CDR2 YFSETQ. CDR3 bases: TGCGCCAGCAGCTACAGGGGCGATGGCTACACCTTC. Its translation is CASSYRGDGYTF.

The CDR3 protein is CASSLYVRTNTGELFF. CDR3 bases: TGTGCCAGCAGCTTGTATGTAAGGACGAACACCGGGGAGCTGTTTTTT. The V and J genes are TRBV5-6 and TRBJ2-2; no clear D gene. CDR3 length: 16 residues. Germline CDR1 and CDR2: SGHDT and YYEEEE. The V gene lost 1 base and the J gene lost 0 bases, with 10 bases spanning the gap.

V gene TRBV6-5 combines with J gene TRBJ1-3; D gene unclear. Deletions cut 0 bases from V and 0 bases from J, with 9 bases between. Germline V gene sequence: CDR1 MNHEY, CDR2 SVGAGI. This CDR3 has 16 residues. The CDR3 DNA reads as TGTGCCAGCAGTTACTCCCAACCCCGCTCTGGAAACACCATATATTTT. This codes for CASSYSQPRSGNTIYF.

The chain recombines TRBV6-1 with TRBJ1-5; D uncertain. CDR3 length equals 13 residues. The germline gives CDR1 MNHNS, CDR2 SASEGT. V lost 2 bases and J 5 bases, leaving 7 bases between the germline ends. In nucleotides, the CDR3 is TGTGCCAGCAGTGAATTAATCGATCAGCCCCAGCATTTT. Protein: CASSELIDQPQHF.

Here the CDR3 reads CASSVQGARGEAFF. In DNA, the CDR3 is TGTGCCAGCAGCGTACAGGGGGCCAGGGGTGAAGCTTTCTTT. This chain connects TRBV3-1 (or the pseudogene TRBV3-2) to TRBJ1-1, with 9 bases lining up with TRBD1. The V segment lost 5 bases and the J segment 7 bases; nucleotides outside the gene matches: 8. Germline lookup yields CDR1 LGHDT and CDR2 YNNKEL (reference sequence). There are 14 residues in the CDR3.

The table lists this clone with a few counts. The gene calls are TRBV6-2 or TRBV6-3 and TRBJ2-2, with unresolved D. V dropped 1 base and J dropped 2 bases, with 14 bases sitting between them. This CDR3 has 17 amino acids. Germline-derived CDR1 and CDR2 are MNHEY and SVGEGT. As DNA, the CDR3 is TGTGCCAGCAGTTACTTTATCCAGATCTTCAACACCGGGGAGCTGTTTTTT. Translated: CASSYFIQIFNTGELFF.

The gene calls are TRBV29-1 and TRBJ1-1; a possible D gene is TRBD1 (6 bases). V was pared by 6 bases and J by 1 base, with 6 bases between. This CDR3 contains 11 residues. Germline CDR1 reads SQVTM; CDR2 reads ANQGSEA. CDR3 loop: CSVDRNTEAFF. DNA for the CDR3: TGCAGCGTGGACAGGAACACTGAAGCTTTCTTT.

This clone was observed a single time. The CDR3 coding sequence is TGTGCCAGCAGCACTAGTCCCTCCTCCACACGGGAGGAGCTGTTTTTT. Its translation: CASSTSPSSTREELFF. The chain links TRBV11-2 to TRBJ2-2, with a weak D call TRBD2 (5 bases). The V end lost 5 bases, the J end lost 10 bases, and 23 bases lay between the germline ends. Germline loops: CDR1 SGHAT, CDR2 FQNNGV. CDR3 length equals 16 residues.

The rearrangement uses TRBV9 and TRBJ2-3, with D hard to call. Per germline, CDR1 SGDLS and CDR2 YYNGEE. Deletions cut 0 bases from V and 2 bases from J, with 4 bases between. CDR3 length equals 13 residues. DNA of the CDR3: TGTGCCAGCAGCGTAGGATCCACAGATACGCAGTATTTT. Its translation: CASSVGSTDTQYF.

The chain links TRBV4-3 to TRBJ1-3; TRBD1 might be the D (5 bases). This CDR3 contains 16 residues. In germline, CDR1 is LGHNA, CDR2 YSLEER. V was trimmed by 1 base and J by 8 bases, leaving 18 bases between them. The CDR3 sequence: CASSQVGTTTPDTIYF. The CDR3 nucleotides read TGCGCCAGCAGCCAAGTGGGGACCACGACCCCGGACACCATATATTTT.

Only one count was recorded for this clone. This chain uses TRBV7-2 with TRBJ1-5; D is undetermined. The CDR3 loop spans 14 amino acids. The V end lost 0 bases, the J end lost 6 bases, and 9 bases lay between the germline ends. The germline CDR1 and CDR2 sequences are SGHTA and FQGNSA. CDR3 loop: CASSLAGGGQPQHF. The CDR3 DNA sequence: TGTGCCAGCAGCTTAGCGGGTGGTGGTCAGCCCCAGCATTTT.

The CDR3 region has the DNA TGCGCCAGCAGCTTGGTCCCTGGGTTTATCGGGGAGCTGTTTTTT. This sequence encodes CASSLVPGFIGELFF. This sequence joins TRBV5-1 and TRBJ2-2, with unresolved D. The CDR3 loop spans 15 amino acids. V was shortened by 0 bases and J by 7 bases, with 13 bases between the two germline ends. The germline CDR1 and CDR2 sequences are SGHRS and YFSETQ.

The CDR3, as DNA: TGTGCCAGCAGTATGGACGGTCTAAGCACAGATACGCAGTATTTT. Its translation is CASSMDGLSTDTQYF. The chain employs TRBV6-5 and TRBJ2-3; no clear D. This CDR3 is built from 15 residues. V was clipped by 5 bases and J by 0 bases, with 12 bases between them. CDR1 and CDR2 from the germline V gene are MNHEY and SVGAGI.

The chain recombines TRBV19 with TRBJ2-1; 7 bases line up with TRBD2. Germline loops: CDR1 LNHDA, CDR2 SQIVND (reference sequence). This CDR3 contains 16 residues. V trimming: 3 bases; J trimming: 6 bases; junction bases outside the gene matches: 11. The CDR3 loop is CASSIGAGVWINEQFF. The CDR3 region has the DNA TGTGCCAGTAGTATTGGGGCGGGAGTTTGGATCAATGAGCAGTTCTTC. Full variable domain (remainder filled in from reference TRBV19 and TRBJ2-1): DGGITQSPKYLFRKEGQNVTLSCEQNLNHDAMYWYRQDPGQGLRLIYYSQIVNDFQKGDIAEGYSVSREKKESFPLTVTSAQKNPTAFYLCASSIGAGVWINEQFFGPGTRLTVL.